The source of this T cell receptor (beta chain) is a study of vaccination and CD4 T cells after COVID-19. As for the study in general: The study drew post-COVID samples a median about 100 days after diagnosis (range 35 to 161).

On this clonotype: What it binds is unknown.

An Oncomine TCR Beta short-read assay was used to sequence the DNA from cultured CD4+ T cells. TCRdb reprocessed the PCR reads with MiXCR, giving one entry per CDR3 protein. The table includes more than 12,000 distinct CDR3 sequences, approximately 60% detected once. The treatment here: approximately 11-day PBMC culture with coronavirus spike peptide pools or control peptides (ViraFEST assay). Study conclusions and caveats: SARS-CoV-2-reactive clonotypes rose nonsignificantly, with the median going from around 20 to 38.

The CDR3 is 14 residues long. Trimming took off 0 bases at V and 5 bases at J, with 11 bases between the two ends. Germline CDR1 SGHRS, CDR2 YFSETQ. The sequence derives from a human donor who had recovered from COVID-19. The sequenced material came from CD4+ T cells from blood, cultured in vitro. The V gene is TRBV5-1, the J gene TRBJ2-5; a possible D gene is TRBD1 (5 bases). This CDR3 reads CASSLVPGRETQYF. DNA for the CDR3: TGCGCCAGCAGCTTGGTCCCAGGGCGGGAGACCCAGTACTTC. The full variable domain, in which reference TRBV5-1 and TRBJ2-5 provide the parts outside the CDR3, is KAGVTQTPRYLIKTRGQQVTLSCSPISGHRSVSWYQQTPGQGLQFLFEYFSETQRNKGNFPGRFSGRQFSNSRSEMNVSTLELGDSALYLCASSLVPGRETQYFGPGTRLLVL.